This TCR beta chain came from a study of T cell repertoires in cytomegalovirus infection. TCRdb re-called the reads with MiXCR, one entry per CDR3 protein. Here the sample spans 450,000 to 600,000 distinct CDR3 sequences, about 10% being singletons. The CDR3 is made up of 13 amino acids. The germline V gene has CDR1 SGHRS and CDR2 YFSETQ. V lost 4 bases and J lost 4; bases outside the gene matches: 2. The clonotype was recovered from a human donor in good health (CMV status not recorded). Some clones in this sample may be carry-over from other donors' samples. Sequencing was done on a sample of PBMCs. The chain combines TRBV5-1 with TRBJ1-3; TRBD1 aligns across 7 bases. The CDR3 DNA reads as TGCGCCAGCAGCCGGGACAGCGGAAACACCATATATTTT. Its translation is CASSRDSGNTIYF.